These 26 T cell receptor beta chains were all obtained from the same sample, sequenced in a study of glioma-infiltrating T cells. TCR alpha and beta CDR3 regions were amplified from RNA using iRepertoire nested multiplex PCR. TCRdb re-called the multiplex PCR reads with MiXCR, one entry per CDR3 protein. The table shows around 90,000 distinct CDR3 sequences, with 35% to 45% occurring only once. Source material: glioma tissue, nonneoplastic brain tissue, or PBMCs (not recorded which). The receptor source for this set is a human donor with low-grade glioma or glioblastoma, undergoing nonglioma brain surgery, or in good health (not recorded which).

As concerns this clonotype: A clone one base away is much larger, so this may be a read error. The V and J genes are TRBV5-4 and TRBJ2-5; TRBD2 matches 14 bases. This CDR3 comprises 16 residues. Germline V gene sequence: CDR1 SGHNT, CDR2 YYREEE (reference sequence). The CDR3 sequence: CASSLAGLAGDSTLYF. The CDR3 nucleotides read TGTGCCAGCAGCTTGGCGGGACTAGCGGGGGACTCGACCCTGTACTTC.

This clonotype was counted at least ten times. The J gene is TRBJ2-2, the V gene TRBV12-3 or TRBV12-4, with 12 bases aligning to TRBD2. CDR3 size: 15 residues. Unmatched junction bases numbered 7, after V lost 7 bases and J lost 7 bases. In nucleotides, the CDR3 is TGTGCCAGCACCCCTAGCGGGGGGGCCTTCGGGGAGCTGTTTTTT. Protein product: CASTPSGGAFGELFF.

This clonotype was recorded many times. V is TRBV20-1 and J is TRBJ2-5; D possibly uses TRBD1 or TRBD2 (6 bases each). CDR3 size: 13 residues. CDR1 is DFQATT and CDR2 is SNEGSKA in the germline V gene (reference sequence). Trimming left V 0 bases short and J 5 bases short, with 10 bases between. Written as DNA, the CDR3 is TGCAGTGCTAGAGATCAGGGGAGGGAGACCCAGTACTTC. This translates into CSARDQGRETQYF.

This clonotype has ten or more counts. The chain uses TRBV12-3 or TRBV12-4 and TRBJ2-7, with no clear D. The ends were cut back, 2 bases at V and 5 bases at J, with 13 bases in the middle. The CDR3 is made up of 14 amino acids. The CDR3, as DNA: TGTGCCAGCAGTTTACTGGACCCCGGCGACGAGCAGTACTTC. This encodes CASSLLDPGDEQYF.

On this clonotype: A read error is possible here, since a much larger clone lies one base away. The rearrangement uses TRBV18 and TRBJ2-7; 11 nucleotides line up with TRBD2. This CDR3 spans 17 amino acids. Germline loops: CDR1 KGHSH, CDR2 LQKENI. The CDR3 is CASSPRTGTSGTNEQYF. The CDR3 DNA is TGTGCCAGCTCGCCACGTACCGGGACTAGCGGAACCAATGAGCAGTACTTC.

The table lists this clonotype with many counts. The chain recombines TRBV6-2 or TRBV6-3 with TRBJ2-5; possible D gene TRBD2, 5 bases. Deletions cut 2 bases from V and 0 bases from J, with 10 bases between. The CDR3 runs to 15 residues. Germline V lookup: CDR1 MNHEY, CDR2 SVGEGT. The CDR3 DNA reads as TGTGCCAGCAGTTACAGCGGAAGCAACCAAGAGACCCAGTACTTC. It encodes CASSYSGSNQETQYF.

With regard to this clonotype: One end of the junction does not line up with germline, which may come from a read error. The V call is TRBV28, the J call TRBJ2-7; TRBD1 agrees at 8 bases. CDR1 and CDR2 (germline): MDHEN, SYDVKM. This CDR3 spans 11 amino acids. CDR3 protein: CAISEQGGQYF. CDR3 DNA: TGTGCCATCAGTGAACAGGGGGGGCAGTACTTC.

Points on this clonotype: Just one base apart from a much larger clone, this may be a read error. The chain has TRBV5-4 and TRBJ2-5, with TRBD1 identical over 7 bases. The CDR3 has 13 residues. The germline gives CDR1 SGHNT, CDR2 YYREEE (reference sequence). The trim removed 4 bases at V and 4 bases at J, leaving 4 bases unmatched. Here the CDR3 reads CASSPGQVETQYF. Written as DNA, the CDR3 is TGTGCCAGCAGCCCTGGACAGGTAGAGACCCAGTACTTC.

This clonotype was counted at least ten times. The chain carries TRBV29-1 and TRBJ2-5; 9 nucleotides line up with TRBD1. Germline CDR1 is SQVTM and CDR2 is ANQGSEA. The CDR3 is made up of 15 amino acids. After removal of 6 bases from V and 5 bases from J, the junction contained 13 bases not matched to a gene. The chain's CDR3 is CSVINPGQGSETQYF. The CDR3 DNA sequence: TGCAGCGTGATTAATCCGGGACAGGGTAGCGAGACCCAGTACTTC.

The genes are TRBV15 and TRBJ2-1; D is perhaps TRBD2 (5 bases). Germline V gene sequence: CDR1 LNHNV, CDR2 YYDKDF (reference sequence). V shed 6 bases and J shed 7 bases, with 13 bases lying between them. The CDR3 is 13 residues long. In nucleotides, the CDR3 is TGTGCCACCAGAGAGGGTCGTGTGAATGAGCAGTTCTTC. Protein sequence: CATREGRVNEQFF.

This clonotype has at least ten counts. This CDR3 reads CASSLDRQYNEQFF. CDR3 nucleotides: TGTGCCAGCAGCTTGGACCGACAGTACAATGAGCAGTTCTTC. This chain uses TRBV5-6 with TRBJ2-1, with D tentatively TRBD1 (5 bases). Looked up from germline, CDR1 is SGHDT and CDR2 is YYEEEE. The CDR3 is made up of 14 amino acids. Deletions cut 0 bases from V and 4 bases from J, with 8 bases between. The variable domain in full, with the rest retrieved from reference TRBV5-6 and TRBJ2-1, is DAGVTQSPTHLIKTRGQQVTLRCSPKSGHDTVSWYQQALGQGPQFIFQYYEEEERQRGNFPDRFSGHQFPNYSSELNVNALLLGDSALYLCASSLDRQYNEQFFGPGTRLTVL.

This clonotype was found many times. The rearrangement uses TRBV28 and TRBJ2-6; D is possibly TRBD1 (6 bases). V lost 5 bases and J lost 2, with 13 bases in between. This CDR3 spans 16 amino acids. Germline assignment: CDR1 MDHEN and CDR2 SYDVKM. The CDR3 DNA is TGTGCCAGCAGTCCCACAGGGATCGCTGGGGCCAACGTCCTGACTTTC. The encoded protein is CASSPTGIAGANVLTF.

This clonotype occurred many times. The rearrangement joins TRBV29-1 to TRBJ1-3; D is ambiguous. Trimming took 5 bases from V and 0 from J, leaving 14 bases between them. CDR1 and CDR2 from the germline V gene are SQVTM and ANQGSEA. There are 15 residues in the CDR3. The CDR3 loop reads CSVSAQVLSGNTIYF. Written as DNA, the CDR3 is TGCAGCGTTTCCGCCCAGGTACTCTCTGGAAACACCATATATTTT.

This chain joins TRBV15 and TRBJ1-1; a weak D match, TRBD1 (6 bases). The V gene lost 5 bases and the J gene lost 3 bases, with 22 bases spanning the gap. CDR3 size: 17 residues. In germline, CDR1 is LNHNV, CDR2 YYDKDF (reference sequence). This CDR3 is CATSGIWTVVKDTEAFF. The DNA of the CDR3 is TGTGCCACCAGCGGGATATGGACAGTGGTTAAGGACACTGAAGCTTTCTTT.

The CDR3 coding sequence is TGTGCCAGCAGTCCCCCAACAGAGACCCAGTACTTC. Amino acids: CASSPPTETQYF. The chain links TRBV28 to TRBJ2-5; no reliable D call. Trimming stripped 5 bases from V and 4 bases from J, with 8 bases between. The CDR3 runs to 12 residues. Germline V gene sequence: CDR1 MDHEN, CDR2 SYDVKM.

The chain couples TRBV28 to TRBJ1-2, with D uncertain. Trimming pared 9 bases from V and 4 bases from J, leaving 18 bases between. CDR3 size: 14 residues. Germline V gene sequence: CDR1 MDHEN, CDR2 SYDVKM. The CDR3 protein is CASQTPGSVYGYTF. The CDR3 DNA reads as TGTGCCAGTCAGACTCCGGGAAGTGTCTATGGCTACACCTTC.

In this sample, this clonotype turned up many times. This chain uses TRBV28 with TRBJ1-5; 8 positions agree with TRBD1. The CDR3 consists of 13 residues. Germline V gene data show CDR1 as MDHEN and CDR2 as SYDVKM. The CDR3 spells CASGGQDNQPQHF. DNA of the CDR3: TGTGCTTCCGGGGGACAGGACAATCAGCCCCAGCATTTT.

This clonotype was seen ten or more times. This chain uses TRBV10-2 with TRBJ2-1; TRBD2 matches at 9 bases. This CDR3 has 15 residues. Germline loops: CDR1 WSHSY, CDR2 SAAADI. J was trimmed by 6 bases and V by 3 bases; bases with no gene match: 6. CDR3 nucleotide sequence: TGCGCCAGCAGTGAAGCGGGAGGCGTGGTCAATGAGCAGTTCTTC. This codes for CASSEAGGVVNEQFF.

The chain links TRBV7-6 to TRBJ1-1; D is possibly TRBD1 (5 bases). This CDR3 has 14 amino acids. Germline-derived CDR1 and CDR2 are SGHVS and FNYEAQ. V was cut by 11 bases and J by 8 bases, with 24 bases left in between. The CDR3 DNA sequence: TGTGCCGGCAACCCTTGGGGGGGGAGTCCGGAAGCTTTCTTT. Its translation is CAGNPWGGSPEAFF.

Comments on this clonotype: This may be a read error, as it is one base from a much larger clone. The chain uses TRBV12-3 or TRBV12-4 and TRBJ2-1, with unresolved D. The CDR3 consists of 15 residues. CDR3 nucleotide sequence: TGTGGCAGCAGTTTCCGGCGGAGCTCCTACAATGAGCAGTTCTTC. Protein: CGSSFRRSSYNEQFF.

This clonotype was detected many times. The chain recombines TRBV20-1 with TRBJ2-1; 11 positions match TRBD2. Germline trimming cut 1 base from V and 4 bases from J; bases unmatched to any gene: 3. The V gene's germline CDR1 is DFQATT and CDR2 SNEGSKA (reference sequence). The CDR3 sequence is 15 residues long. CDR3 nucleotide sequence: TGCAGTGCTAGAGCGGGGACTAGCGGATACAATGAGCAGTTCTTC. Translated, it gives CSARAGTSGYNEQFF.

With respect to this clonotype: This sequence may be a read error, since a much larger clone differs from it by one base. The rearrangement uses TRBV5-4 and TRBJ2-1, with 8 bases matching TRBD2. The CDR3 loop spans 14 amino acids. The germline V gene encodes CDR1 SGHNT and CDR2 YYREEE (reference sequence). The trim removed 1 base at V and 5 bases at J, leaving 2 bases unmatched. The DNA of the CDR3 is TGTGCCAGCAGCTTGAGGCGGGGGGACAATGAGCAGTTCTTC. This gives the protein CASSLRRGDNEQFF.

To note about this clonotype: One end of the junction fails to match germline, which may point to a read error. The genes are TRBV7-2 and TRBJ2-5; possibly TRBD1 or TRBD2 for D (7 bases each). Germline CDR1 is SGHTA and CDR2 is FQGNSA. The CDR3 runs 16 residues. CDR3 DNA sequence: TGTGCCAGCAGCTTGAAAGGGGGAGGGGGCCAGGGGACCAAGTACTTC. Amino acid sequence: CASSLKGGGGQGTKYF.

This clonotype was counted ten times or more. V and J are TRBV7-6 and TRBJ2-5; TRBD2 agrees at 7 bases. CDR3 length: 17 residues. In germline, CDR1 is SGHVS, CDR2 FNYEAQ. V dropped 5 bases and J dropped 4; count of bases not matched to a gene: 16. The CDR3 here is CASSPNGMRELGETQYF. Written as DNA, the CDR3 is TGTGCCAGCAGCCCCAATGGAATGCGGGAGCTGGGAGAGACCCAGTACTTC. The variable domain in full, completed from reference TRBV7-6 and TRBJ2-5, reads GAGVSQSPRYKVTKRGQDVALRCDPISGHVSLYWYRQALGQGPEFLTYFNYEAQQDKSGLPNDRFSAERPEGSISTLTIQRTEQRDSAMYRCASSPNGMRELGETQYFGPGTRLLVL.

V and J are TRBV28 and TRBJ2-3, with D maybe TRBD1 (5 bases). Germline CDR1 MDHEN, CDR2 SYDVKM. CDR3 length: 19 amino acids. V lost 6 bases and J 0 bases, leaving 25 bases between the germline ends. In DNA form, the CDR3 reads TGTGCCAGCAGGCAGACAGTGCTTCTTACAACCTCTAGCACAGATACGCAGTATTTT. Translating it yields CASRQTVLLTTSSTDTQYF.

In this sample, this clonotype turned up many times. This rearrangement joins TRBV4-2 to TRBJ2-5; 14 nucleotides line up with TRBD2. The CDR3 covers 17 residues. From germline, CDR1 is LGHNA and CDR2 YNFKEQ. Trimming cost V 4 bases and J 4 bases; bases outside gene matches: 8. The DNA for the CDR3 is TGTGCCAGCAGCCCCCAAGGGACTAGCGGGAGCTCAGAGACCCAGTACTTC. Its protein product is CASSPQGTSGSSETQYF.